This entry is about one TCR beta chain. The data belong to a study of blood T cell repertoires in COVID-19. Study in general: Sites in the United States, Italy and Spain provided acute and convalescent COVID-19 samples. In each case, the material was cDNA or gDNA derived from T cells, B-cell-depleted T cells, or PBMCs.

CDR3 length: 15 amino acids. CDR1 SGHDN and CDR2 FVKESK come from the germline V gene. Germline trimming cut 1 base from V and 7 bases from J; bases unmatched to any gene: 7. Libraries were prepared by immunoSEQ multiplex PCR; TCRdb keeps only in-frame clonotypes and omits some of them. The sample records about 150,000 clones, roughly 84% being singletons. Specimen: peripheral blood. V usage is TRBV14 and J usage is TRBJ2-1; 7 nucleotides match TRBD1. This sequence originates from a woman aged 55 to 70 with COVID-19, enrolled during active disease. CDR3 sequence (DNA): TGTGCCAGCAGCCAAGTGGCAGGGGGAAGGAATGAGCAGTTCTTC. It translates to CASSQVAGGRNEQFF. Filled out from reference TRBV14 and TRBJ2-1, the complete variable domain reads EAGVTQFPSHSVIEKGQTVTLRCDPISGHDNLYWYRRVMGKEIKFLLHFVKESKQDESGMPNNRFLAERTGGTYSTLKVQPAELEDSGVYFCASSQVAGGRNEQFFGPGTRLTVL.